This T cell receptor (beta chain) was obtained from a study of spatial heterogeneity in lung cancer. Whole-study findings and limits: Blood contained ubiquitous expanded tumor TCRs more at resection than at follow-up.

The time point is: blood at routine non-recurrence follow-up after resection. Whole RNA, isolated from tumor, nontumor lung or frozen PBMC, was sequenced without prior sorting. Worth noting for this clonotype: Its antigen is undetermined.

Individually, TCR cDNA molecules were each labelled with a unique molecular identifier. In TCRdb, the 5' RACE reads were re-called with MiXCR into one record per CDR3 protein. The sample lists under 150,000 distinct CDR3 sequences; approximately 11% were seen once. V lost 2 bases, J lost 1 base, and 5 bases lay in between. The CDR3 runs to 13 residues. V is TRBV12-3 or TRBV12-4 and J is TRBJ1-1; D is ambiguous. Sample: PBMCs, taken at follow-up. The receptor was derived from a female donor with early-stage non-small cell lung cancer. The CDR3 protein is CASSLLANTEAFF. The CDR3 region has the DNA TGTGCCAGCAGTTTATTGGCGAACACTGAAGCTTTCTTT.